This T cell receptor (beta chain) was sequenced in a study of tumor and adjacent non-tumor tissue in lung cancer. Study-wide context: Samples averaged about 4.3 million productive TCRbeta reads each. Study-wide results and caveats: Normal lung showed higher cumulative top 100 clone frequency than tumor. Significantly higher TCR diversity was found in tumor than normal lung.

No cell sorting was done before RNA was extracted from the tissue. The V gene's germline CDR1 is SGHKS and CDR2 YYEKEE (reference sequence). The CDR3 extends over 16 amino acids. Remarks on this clonotype: Its antigen is not identified. At one end, the junction sequence differs from germline, possibly due to a read error.

The library came from three nested PCR rounds adapted from ARM-PCR protocols. Each CDR3 protein gets one entry after TCRdb re-called the multiplex PCR reads with MiXCR. In the table there are more than 90,000 distinct CDR3 sequences, roughly 66% of which are singletons. The V call is TRBV5-5, the J call TRBJ1-5, with D maybe TRBD1 (6 bases). The receptor was derived from a man aged 55 to 70 with non-small cell lung cancer. Sequenced: lung tumor tissue. The CDR3 DNA reads TGTGCCAACAGCTTAGAGGACAGTTTTCGGGGTCAGCCACAGCATTTT. Its protein is CANSLEDSFRGQPQHF.